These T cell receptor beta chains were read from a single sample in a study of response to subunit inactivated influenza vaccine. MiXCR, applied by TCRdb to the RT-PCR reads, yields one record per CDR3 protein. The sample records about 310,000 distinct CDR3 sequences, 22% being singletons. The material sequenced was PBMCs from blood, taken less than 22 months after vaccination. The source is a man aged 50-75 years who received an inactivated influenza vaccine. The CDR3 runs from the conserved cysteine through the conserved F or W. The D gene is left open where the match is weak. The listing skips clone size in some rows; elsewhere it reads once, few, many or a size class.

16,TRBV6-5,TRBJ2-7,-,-,TGTGCCAGCAGTTCCTCTAGCGCAGGGGGATCCTACGAGCAGTACTTC,CASSSSSAGGSYEQYF
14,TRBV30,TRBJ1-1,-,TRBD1,TGTGCCGCCTCAGGACAGGGGGCAAGCACTGAAGCTTTCTTT,CAASGQGASTEAFF
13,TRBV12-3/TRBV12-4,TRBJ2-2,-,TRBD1,TGTGCCAGCGGACAGGGGGCGCTTGGGGAGCTGTTTTTT,CASGQGALGELFF
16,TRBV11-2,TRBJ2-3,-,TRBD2,TGTGCCAGCAGCCTGGGACTAGCGGTGAGAACAGATACGCAGTATTTT,CASSLGLAVRTDTQYF
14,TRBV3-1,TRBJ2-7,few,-,TGTGCCAGCAGCCATGGGACGTTACACTACGAGCAGTACTTC,CASSHGTLHYEQYF
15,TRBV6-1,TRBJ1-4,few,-,TGTGCCAGCAGATGGCTTCGGGGCACTAATGAAAAACTGTTTTTT,CASRWLRGTNEKLFF
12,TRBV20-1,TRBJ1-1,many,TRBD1,TGCAGTGCTTCCGGGACAGGGGCTGAAGCTTTCTTT,CSASGTGAEAFF
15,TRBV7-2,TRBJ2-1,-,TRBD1,TGTGCCAGCAACCAACAAGGGACAGTCTACAATGAGCAGTTCTTC,CASNQQGTVYNEQFF
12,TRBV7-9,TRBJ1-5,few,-,TGTGCCAGCAGCTTAATGAATCAGCCCCAGCATTTT,CASSLMNQPQHF
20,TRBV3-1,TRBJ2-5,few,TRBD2,TGTGCCAGCAGCCAAGTACCTCCCGGACTAGCGGGAGAAAAACAAGAGACCCAGTACTTC,CASSQVPPGLAGEKQETQYF
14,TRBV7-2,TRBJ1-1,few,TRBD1,TGTGCCAGCAGCCCGGGGACAGGGGGCTTTGAAGCTTTCTTT,CASSPGTGGFEAFF
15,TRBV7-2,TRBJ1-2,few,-,TGTGCCAGCAGCTTACCCGGGACAAGCACCTATGGCTACACCTTC,CASSLPGTSTYGYTF
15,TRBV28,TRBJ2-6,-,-,TGTGCCAGCAGTTTACCAGGGGCTGGGGCCAACGTCCTGACTTTC,CASSLPGAGANVLTF
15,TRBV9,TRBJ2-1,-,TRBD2,TGTGCCAGCAGCCAAGAAACGGGGGGGCGCAATGAGCAGTTCTTC,CASSQETGGRNEQFF
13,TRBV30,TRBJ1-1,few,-,TGTGCCTGGAGGAGGACGGTGAACACTGAAGCTTTCTTT,CAWRRTVNTEAFF
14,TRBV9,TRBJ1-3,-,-,TGTGCCAGCAGCGTAGAGGTCGCTGGAAACACCATATATTTT,CASSVEVAGNTIYF
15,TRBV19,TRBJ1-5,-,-,TGTGCCAGTAGTCGGGGCAGGGCATCGATTCAGCCCCAGCATTTT,CASSRGRASIQPQHF
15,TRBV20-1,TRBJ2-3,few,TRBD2,TGCAGTGGCTCCCGCAGACTAGCGGATACAGATACGCAGTATTTT,CSGSRRLADTDTQYF
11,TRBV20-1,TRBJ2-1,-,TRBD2,TGCAGTGGGACTAGCGGGGATGAGCAGTTCTTC,CSGTSGDEQFF
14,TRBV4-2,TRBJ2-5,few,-,TGTGCCAGCAGCCAGGAGGACACGCAGGAGACCCAGTACTTC,CASSQEDTQETQYF
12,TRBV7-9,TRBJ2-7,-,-,TGTGCCAGCGGAGACGAGGCCTACGAGCAGTACTTC,CASGDEAYEQYF
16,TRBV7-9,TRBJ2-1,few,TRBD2,TGTGCCAGCAGCTTAGGGATTCTAGCGGGAGTGAGTGAGCAGTTCTTC,CASSLGILAGVSEQFF
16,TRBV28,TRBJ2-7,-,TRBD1,TGTGCCAGCAGGATCCGAGCCGGGACAGGTGTCTACGAGCAGTACTTC,CASRIRAGTGVYEQYF
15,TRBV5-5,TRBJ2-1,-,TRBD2,TGTGCCAGCAGCTTCCGGCTAGCGGACAACAATGAGCAGTTCTTC,CASSFRLADNNEQFF
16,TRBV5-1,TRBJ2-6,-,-,TGCGCCAGCAGAGGGGCCACCGTCTCTGGGGCCAACGTCCTGACTTTC,CASRGATVSGANVLTF
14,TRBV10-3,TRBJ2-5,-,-,TGTGCCATCAGTGAGGCTGGACAAAAAGAGACCCAGTACTTC,CAISEAGQKETQYF
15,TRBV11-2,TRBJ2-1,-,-,TGTGCCAGCAGCGCAGTCCAGGGACTCGTAAATGAGCAGTTCTTC,CASSAVQGLVNEQFF
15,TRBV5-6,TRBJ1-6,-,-,TGTGCCAGCAGCTTGGCCTCCAGCACGGGTTCACCCCTCCACTTT,CASSLASSTGSPLHF
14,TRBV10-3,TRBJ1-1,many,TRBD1,TGTGCCACAACAGGGGACCGCTCGAACACTGAAGCTTTCTTT,CATTGDRSNTEAFF
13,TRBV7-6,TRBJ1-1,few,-,TGTGCCAGCAGCCCTAGTATGAACACTGAAGCTTTCTTT,CASSPSMNTEAFF
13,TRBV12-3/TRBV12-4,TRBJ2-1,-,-,TGTGCCAGCAGTCGCCGGAGAAACAATGAGCAGTTCTTC,CASSRRRNNEQFF
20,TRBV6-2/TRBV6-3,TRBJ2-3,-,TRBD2,TGTGCCAGCACCTTTCCCCCGGGACTAGCGGGAGGGCCGGGCACAGATACGCAGTATTTT,CASTFPPGLAGGPGTDTQYF
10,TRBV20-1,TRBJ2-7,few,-,TGCAGTGCAAGACAGTACGAGCAGTACTTC,CSARQYEQYF
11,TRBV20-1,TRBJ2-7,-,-,TGCAGTGCTAGAGGTATATACGAGCAGTACTTC,CSARGIYEQYF
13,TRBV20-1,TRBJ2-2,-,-,TGCAGTGCTGCCCAACCCAACACCGGGGAGCTGTTCTTT,CSAAQPNTGELFF
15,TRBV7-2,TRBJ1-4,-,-,TGTGCCAGCAGCCCAGTGGGGAGATCGAATGAAAAACTGTTTTTT,CASSPVGRSNEKLFF
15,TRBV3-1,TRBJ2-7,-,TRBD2,TGTGCCAGCAGCGGGACTAGCGGGGTTTCCTACGAGCAGTACTTC,CASSGTSGVSYEQYF
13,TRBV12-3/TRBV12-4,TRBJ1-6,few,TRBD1,TGTGCCAGCAGCTCACAGGGGAATTCACCCCTCCACTTT,CASSSQGNSPLHF
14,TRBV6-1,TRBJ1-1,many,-,TGTGCCAGCAGTGAAGCGGGGCGGGCCACTGAAGCTTTCTTT,CASSEAGRATEAFF
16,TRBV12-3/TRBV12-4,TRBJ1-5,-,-,TGTGCCAGCAGTTTATCTTGGACGGATAGCAATCAGCCCCAGCATTTT,CASSLSWTDSNQPQHF
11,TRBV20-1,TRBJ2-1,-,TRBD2,TGCAGTGCTGGACTAGTACATGAGCAGTTCTTC,CSAGLVHEQFF
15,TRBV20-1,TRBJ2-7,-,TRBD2,TGCAGTGCTAACCTCCTGGGCGGGAGGTCCTACGAGCAGTACTTC,CSANLLGGRSYEQYF
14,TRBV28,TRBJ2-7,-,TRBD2,TGTGCCAGCAGTCTAGGGGAGGGAGGGAACGAGCAGTACTTC,CASSLGEGGNEQYF
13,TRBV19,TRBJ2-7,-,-,TGTGCCACGTCTGCAGGGGCGATCTACGAGCAGTACTTC,CATSAGAIYEQYF
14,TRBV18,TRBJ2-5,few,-,TGTGCCAGCTCACCACAGTGGAACCGAGAGACCCAGTACTTC,CASSPQWNRETQYF
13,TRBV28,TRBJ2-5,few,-,TGTGCCAGCAGTGTCCAGGGTACAGAGACCCAGTACTTC,CASSVQGTETQYF
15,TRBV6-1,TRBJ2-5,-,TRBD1,TGTGCCAGCAGCCTAACAGGGGGATCCCAAGAGACCCAGTACTTC,CASSLTGGSQETQYF